This entry lists 3 T cell receptor beta chains sequenced from one sample in a study of Ad26.COV2.S vaccination and SARS-CoV-2 variants. Sequenced by immunoSEQ multiplex PCR; TCRdb stores in-frame clones only, minus some. The sample has around 450,000 clones, about 88% seen once. The sample's treatment: 19 received Ad26.COV2.S at low or high dose, single or two shots; about 5 received placebo; per-sample allocation not given. Samples came from day 63 after the first vaccine or placebo injection. Source: peripheral blood, taken in a trial of Ad26.COV2.S vaccine versus placebo. The receptors were sampled from a person aged 18-60 years who received the Ad26.COV2.S COVID-19 vaccine or a placebo.

The chain links TRBV7-9 to TRBJ1-2; tentative D call: TRBD1 (5 bases). The V end was cut by 4 bases, the J end by 5 bases, with 20 bases between. Germline assignment: CDR1 SEHNR and CDR2 FQNEAQ (reference sequence). CDR3 size: 16 residues. This chain's CDR3 is CASSSTLGTDLYGYTF. DNA for the CDR3: TGTGCCAGCAGCTCCACACTCGGGACCGACCTTTATGGCTACACCTTC.

V is TRBV7-2 and J is TRBJ1-1; D call uncertain. Germline CDR1 reads SGHTA; CDR2 reads FQGNSA. V was trimmed by 4 bases and J by 1 base, leaving 10 bases between them. The CDR3 has 14 amino acids. The CDR3 is CASSSHGGNTEAFF. The CDR3, as DNA: TGTGCCAGCAGCTCTCACGGAGGGAACACTGAAGCTTTCTTT.

The rearrangement joins TRBV18 to TRBJ1-1, with TRBD1 identical over 9 bases. CDR1 and CDR2 (germline): KGHSH, LQKENI. The CDR3 has 17 residues. With V trimmed by 4 bases and J by 0 bases, 9 bases remained unmatched. This CDR3 is CASSLRDRAILNTEAFF. The CDR3 DNA sequence: TGTGCCAGCTCACTAAGGGACAGGGCTATCCTGAACACTGAAGCTTTCTTT.